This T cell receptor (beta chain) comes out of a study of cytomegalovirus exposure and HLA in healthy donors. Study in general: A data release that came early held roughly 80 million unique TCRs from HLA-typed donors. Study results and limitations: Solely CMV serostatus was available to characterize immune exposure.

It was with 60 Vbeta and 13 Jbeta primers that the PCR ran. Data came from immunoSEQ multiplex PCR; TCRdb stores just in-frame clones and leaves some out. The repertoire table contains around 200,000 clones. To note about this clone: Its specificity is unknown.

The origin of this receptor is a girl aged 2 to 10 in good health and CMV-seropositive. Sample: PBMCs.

This CDR3 reads CASSLAATGGAGELFF. The CDR3 DNA reads TGTGCCAGCAGCTTGGCAGCGACGGGAGGCGCCGGGGAGCTGTTTTTT. The genes are TRBV5-4 and TRBJ2-2; 7 bases align to TRBD2. Unmatched junction bases numbered 8, after V lost 0 bases and J lost 6 bases. The CDR3 totals 16 residues. Germline V CDR1 and CDR2: SGHNT, YYREEE (reference sequence).